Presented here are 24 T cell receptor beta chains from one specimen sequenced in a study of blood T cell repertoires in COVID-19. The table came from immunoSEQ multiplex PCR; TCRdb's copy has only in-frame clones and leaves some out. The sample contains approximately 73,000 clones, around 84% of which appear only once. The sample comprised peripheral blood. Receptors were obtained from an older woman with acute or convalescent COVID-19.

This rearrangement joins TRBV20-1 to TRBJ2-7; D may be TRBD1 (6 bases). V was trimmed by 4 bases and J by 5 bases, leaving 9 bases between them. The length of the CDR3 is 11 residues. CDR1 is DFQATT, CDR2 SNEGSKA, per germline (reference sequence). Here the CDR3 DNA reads TGCAGTGCTAAGACAGGTAACGAGCAGTACTTC. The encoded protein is CSAKTGNEQYF.

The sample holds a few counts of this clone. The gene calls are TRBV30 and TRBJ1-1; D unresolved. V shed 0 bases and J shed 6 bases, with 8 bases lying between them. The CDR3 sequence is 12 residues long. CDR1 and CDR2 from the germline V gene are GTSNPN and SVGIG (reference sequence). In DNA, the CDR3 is TGTGCCTGGAGTGTAGATCGAGCTGAAGCTTTCTTT. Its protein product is CAWSVDRAEAFF.

The CDR3 region is CASSYPPDTQYF. The CDR3 coding sequence is TGTGCCAGCAGTTACCCCCCGGATACGCAGTATTTT. The chain couples TRBV6-6 to TRBJ2-3; D gene ambiguous. Germline V CDR1 and CDR2: MNHNY, SVGAGI (reference sequence). Trimming shortened V by 2 bases and J by 6 bases, and 6 bases separated the two germline ends. The CDR3 is made up of 12 amino acids.

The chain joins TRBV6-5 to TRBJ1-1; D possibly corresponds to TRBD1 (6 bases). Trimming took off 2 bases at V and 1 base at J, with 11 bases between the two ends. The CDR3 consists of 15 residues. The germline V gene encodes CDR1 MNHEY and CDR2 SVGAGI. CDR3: CASSYGGDTNTEAFF. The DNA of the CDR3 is TGTGCCAGCAGTTACGGGGGGGACACGAACACTGAAGCTTTCTTT.

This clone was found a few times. Here the CDR3 DNA reads TGTGCCAGCTCACCACGTGCTAGCTCCTACAATGAGCAGTTCTTC. Its protein product is CASSPRASSYNEQFF. The rearrangement joins TRBV18 to TRBJ2-1; D remains ambiguous. The CDR3 is 15 residues long. V was trimmed by 1 base and J by 0 bases, leaving 7 bases between them. CDR1 and CDR2 (germline): KGHSH, LQKENI.

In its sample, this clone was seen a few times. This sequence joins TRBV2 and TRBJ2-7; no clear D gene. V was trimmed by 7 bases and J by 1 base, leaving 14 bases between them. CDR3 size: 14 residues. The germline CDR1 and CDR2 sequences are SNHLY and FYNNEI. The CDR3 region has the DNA TGTGCCAGCATCTACGGAACTATTTCCTACGAGCAGTACTTC. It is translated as CASIYGTISYEQYF.

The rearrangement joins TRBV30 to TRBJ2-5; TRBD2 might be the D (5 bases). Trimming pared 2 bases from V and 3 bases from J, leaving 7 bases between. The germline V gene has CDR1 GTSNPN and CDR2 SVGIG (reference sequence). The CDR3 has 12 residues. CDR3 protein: CAWSPGEETQYF. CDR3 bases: TGTGCCTGGAGTCCCGGGGAAGAGACCCAGTACTTC.

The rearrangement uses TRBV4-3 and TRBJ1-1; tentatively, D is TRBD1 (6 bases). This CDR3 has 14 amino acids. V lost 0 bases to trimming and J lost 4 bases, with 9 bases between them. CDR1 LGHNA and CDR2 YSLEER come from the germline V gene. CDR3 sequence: CASSQDTGFTEAFF. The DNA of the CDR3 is TGCGCCAGCAGCCAAGATACAGGGTTCACTGAAGCTTTCTTT.

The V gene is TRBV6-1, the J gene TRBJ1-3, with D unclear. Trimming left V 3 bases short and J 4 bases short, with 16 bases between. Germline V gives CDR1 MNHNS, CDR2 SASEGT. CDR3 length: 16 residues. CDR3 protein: CASSDGLVTSGNTIYF. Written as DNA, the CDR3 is TGTGCCAGCAGTGATGGTTTAGTGACATCCGGAAACACCATATATTTT.

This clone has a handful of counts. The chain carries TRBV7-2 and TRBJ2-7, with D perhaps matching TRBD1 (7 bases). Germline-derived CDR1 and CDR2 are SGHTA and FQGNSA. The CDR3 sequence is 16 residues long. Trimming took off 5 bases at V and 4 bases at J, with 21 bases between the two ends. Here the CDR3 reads CASSPGGLLKDYEQYF. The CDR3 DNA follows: TGTGCCAGCAGCCCAGGGGGACTCTTAAAAGATTACGAGCAGTACTTC.

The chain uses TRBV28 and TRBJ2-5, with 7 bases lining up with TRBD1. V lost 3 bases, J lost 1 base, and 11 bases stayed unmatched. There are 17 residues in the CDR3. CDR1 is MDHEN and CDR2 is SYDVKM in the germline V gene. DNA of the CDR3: TGTGCCAGCAGTTTCAGGGGGTTGGGCTACACCCAAGAGACCCAGTACTTC. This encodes CASSFRGLGYTQETQYF.

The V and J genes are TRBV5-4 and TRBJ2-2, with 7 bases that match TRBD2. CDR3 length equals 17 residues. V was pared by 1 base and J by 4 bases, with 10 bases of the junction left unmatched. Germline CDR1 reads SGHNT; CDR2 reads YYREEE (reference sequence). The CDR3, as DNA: TGTGCCAGCAGCTTGCCGGGAGGAGGTTTGGGCACCGGGGAGCTGTTTTTT. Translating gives CASSLPGGGLGTGELFF.

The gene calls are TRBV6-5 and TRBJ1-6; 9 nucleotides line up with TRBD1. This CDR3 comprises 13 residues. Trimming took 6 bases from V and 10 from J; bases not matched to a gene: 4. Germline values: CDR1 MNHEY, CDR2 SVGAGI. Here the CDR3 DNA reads TGTGCCAGCAGGGGACAGGGAAAATCACCCCTCCACTTT. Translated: CASRGQGKSPLHF.

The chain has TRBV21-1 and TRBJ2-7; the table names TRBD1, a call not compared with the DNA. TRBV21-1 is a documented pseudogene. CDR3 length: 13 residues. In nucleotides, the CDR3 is TGTGCCAGCAGCTCACAGGGCATCTCCGAGCAGTACTTC. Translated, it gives CASSSQGISEQYF.

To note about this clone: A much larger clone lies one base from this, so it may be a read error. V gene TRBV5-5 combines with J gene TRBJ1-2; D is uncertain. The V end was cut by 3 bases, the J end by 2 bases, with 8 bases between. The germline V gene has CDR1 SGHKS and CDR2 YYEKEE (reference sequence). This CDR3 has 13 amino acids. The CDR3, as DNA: TGTGCCAGCAGCTCGAGAGGGAACTATGGCTACACCTTC. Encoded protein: CASSSRGNYGYTF. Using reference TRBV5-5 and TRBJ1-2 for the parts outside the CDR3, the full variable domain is DAGVTQSPTHLIKTRGQQVTLRCSPISGHKSVSWYQQVLGQGPQFIFQYYEKEERGRGNFPDRFSARQFPNYSSELNVNALLLGDSALYLCASSSRGNYGYTFGSGTRLTVV.

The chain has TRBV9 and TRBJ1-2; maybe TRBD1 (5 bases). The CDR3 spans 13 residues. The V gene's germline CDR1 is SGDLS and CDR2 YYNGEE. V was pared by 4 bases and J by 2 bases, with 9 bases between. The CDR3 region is CASSPGMNYGYTF. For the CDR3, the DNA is TGTGCCAGCAGCCCAGGGATGAACTATGGCTACACCTTC.

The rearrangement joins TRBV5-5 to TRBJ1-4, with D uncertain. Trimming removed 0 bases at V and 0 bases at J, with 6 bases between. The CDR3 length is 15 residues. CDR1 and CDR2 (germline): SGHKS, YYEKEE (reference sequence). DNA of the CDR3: TGTGCCAGCAGCTTGGTCAGAACAACTAATGAAAAACTGTTTTTT. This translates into CASSLVRTTNEKLFF.

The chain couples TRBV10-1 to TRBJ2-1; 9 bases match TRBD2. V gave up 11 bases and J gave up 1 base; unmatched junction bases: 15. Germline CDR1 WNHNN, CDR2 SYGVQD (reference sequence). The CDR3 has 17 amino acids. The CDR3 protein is CARLRGGGGPSYNEQFF. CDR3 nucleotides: TGCGCCCGATTGAGGGGCGGGGGGGGACCATCCTACAATGAGCAGTTCTTC.

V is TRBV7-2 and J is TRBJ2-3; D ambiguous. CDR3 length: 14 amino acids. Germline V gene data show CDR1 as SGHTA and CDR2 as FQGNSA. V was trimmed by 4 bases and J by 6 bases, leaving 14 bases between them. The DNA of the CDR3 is TGTGCCAGCAGCTCCCGACAATCCCCTGATACGCAGTATTTT. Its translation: CASSSRQSPDTQYF. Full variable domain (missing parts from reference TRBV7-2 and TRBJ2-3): GAGVSQSPSNKVTEKGKDVELRCDPISGHTALYWYRQSLGQGLEFLIYFQGNSAPDKSGLPSDRFSAERTGGSVSTLTIQRTQQEDSAVYLCASSSRQSPDTQYFGPGTRLTVL.

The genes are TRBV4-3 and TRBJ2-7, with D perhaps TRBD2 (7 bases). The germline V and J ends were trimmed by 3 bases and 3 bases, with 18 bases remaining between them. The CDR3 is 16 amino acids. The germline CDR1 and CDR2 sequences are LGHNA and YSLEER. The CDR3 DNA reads TGCGCCAGCAGCCAGGGGGGGGGCGCCGATATCTACGAGCAGTACTTC. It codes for CASSQGGGADIYEQYF.

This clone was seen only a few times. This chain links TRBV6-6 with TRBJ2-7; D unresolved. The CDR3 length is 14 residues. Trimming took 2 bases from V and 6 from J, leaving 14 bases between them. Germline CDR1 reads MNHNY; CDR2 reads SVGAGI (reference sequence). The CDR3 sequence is CASSYPEQSSEQYF. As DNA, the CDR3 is TGTGCCAGCAGTTACCCGGAGCAGTCCAGCGAGCAGTACTTC.

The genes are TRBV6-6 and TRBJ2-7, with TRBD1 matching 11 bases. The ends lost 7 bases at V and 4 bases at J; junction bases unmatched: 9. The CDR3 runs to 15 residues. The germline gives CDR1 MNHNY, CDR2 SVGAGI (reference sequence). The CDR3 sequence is CASNLGTGGGYEQYF. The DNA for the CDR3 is TGTGCCAGCAACCTCGGGACAGGGGGGGGATACGAGCAGTACTTC.

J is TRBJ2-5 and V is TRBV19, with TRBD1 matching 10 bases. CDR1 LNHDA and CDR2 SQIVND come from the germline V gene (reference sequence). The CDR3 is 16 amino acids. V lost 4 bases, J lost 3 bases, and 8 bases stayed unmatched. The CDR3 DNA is TGTGCCAGTAGTACCCGCGGGGGGACAGGGGAAGAGACCCAGTACTTC. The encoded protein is CASSTRGGTGEETQYF.

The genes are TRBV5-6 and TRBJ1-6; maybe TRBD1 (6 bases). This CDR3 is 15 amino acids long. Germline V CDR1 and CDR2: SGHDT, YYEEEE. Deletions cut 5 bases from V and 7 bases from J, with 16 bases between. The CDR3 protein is CASSFPPGTNSPLHF. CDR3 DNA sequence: TGTGCCAGCAGTTTCCCGCCGGGGACAAATTCACCCCTCCACTTT.